This TCR beta chain came from a study of patients and donors after allogeneic stem cell transplantation. TCRdb used MiXCR to reprocess the RT-PCR reads, holding one entry per CDR3 protein. This repertoire shows approximately 200,000 distinct CDR3 sequences, 41% found once; its top ten account for about 33%. V gave up 5 bases and J gave up 5 bases; unmatched junction bases: 10. The CDR3 covers 15 residues. Sequencing used blood, either unsorted or a sorted T cell fraction (not recorded which). This TCR was recovered from a human donor who was either an allogeneic HSCT recipient or a stem cell or donor lymphocyte infusion donor (not recorded which). It is not recorded whose cells these are; they may come from a transplant donor. The rearrangement links TRBV12-3 or TRBV12-4 to TRBJ2-5; 8 bases align to TRBD2. CDR3 nucleotides: TGTGCCAGCAGTATCACGGGACTAGGCGGGGAGACCCAGTACTTC. Translating it yields CASSITGLGGETQYF.